A single sample gave rise to the 16 T cell receptor beta chains below, sequenced in a study of blood T cells in healthy people across ages. The second PCR ran about 6 to 12 cycles with a sample-barcoded 5' primer and J-beta primers. TCRdb re-called the 5' RACE reads through MiXCR, storing one row per CDR3 protein. The table has 700,000 to 950,000 distinct CDR3 sequences, about 62% seen once. The specimen sequenced was blood. These receptors all stem from a man aged 25 to 40 in good health.

Comments on this clonotype: Compared with germline, one end of the junction differs, possibly owing to a read error. This rearrangement joins TRBV7-6 to TRBJ2-1, with a possible D match to TRBD2 (5 bases). CDR3 length: 15 residues. The germline V gene has CDR1 SGHVS and CDR2 FNYEAQ. The CDR3 region is CASSLGESGYNERYF. The CDR3 nucleotides are TGTGCCAGCAGCTTAGGGGAATCGGGCTACAATGAGCGGTACTTC.

The chain carries TRBV12-3 or TRBV12-4 and TRBJ2-4; the match to TRBD1 covers 9 bases. The V segment lost 5 bases and the J segment 7 bases; nucleotides outside the gene matches: 6. The CDR3 runs to 14 residues. The CDR3 DNA is TGTGCCAGCAGTCCGGGACAGGGAGTCAACATTCAGTACTTC. It is translated as CASSPGQGVNIQYF.

V is TRBV18 and J is TRBJ2-7; 7 bases fit TRBD1. V dropped 6 bases and J dropped 3; count of bases not matched to a gene: 17. The CDR3 has 17 amino acids. CDR1 KGHSH and CDR2 LQKENI come from the germline V gene. The CDR3 region is CASSIAFPGQRRYEQYF. The CDR3 DNA reads as TGTGCCAGCTCGATAGCTTTCCCGGGACAGCGACGCTACGAGCAGTACTTC.

The chain has TRBV10-3 and TRBJ2-1; TRBD2 aligns across 7 bases. V lost 3 bases, J lost 0 bases, and 2 bases stayed unmatched. CDR3 size: 15 residues. CDR1 is ENHRY, CDR2 SYGVKD, per germline. This chain's CDR3 is CAISDASGSYNEQFF. As DNA, the CDR3 is TGTGCCATCAGTGATGCTAGCGGCTCCTACAATGAGCAGTTCTTC.

A single count supports this clonotype. V and J are TRBV10-3 and TRBJ1-1; D possibly corresponds to TRBD1 (5 bases). This CDR3 region has 14 residues. Germline V lookup: CDR1 ENHRY, CDR2 SYGVKD. V lost 6 bases and J 3 bases, leaving 14 bases between the germline ends. CDR3 sequence reads: CAIRSGKSHTEAFF. CDR3 coding DNA: TGTGCCATCAGATCAGGGAAGAGTCACACTGAAGCTTTCTTT.

This clonotype was seen a few times. CDR3 nucleotides: TGCAGCGTTGCCAGGGACTCCTACGAGCAGTACTTC. It codes for CSVARDSYEQYF. The chain uses TRBV29-1 and TRBJ2-7, with D possibly TRBD1 on 5 matching bases. Germline CDR1 reads SQVTM; CDR2 reads ANQGSEA. CDR3 length equals 12 residues. V was cut by 4 bases and J by 0 bases, with 7 bases left in between.

The chain recombines TRBV28 with TRBJ2-4, with a tentative D call TRBD2 (6 bases). Between the trimmed V and J ends, which lost 6 bases and 6 bases, there was a span of 21 bases. Per the germline V gene, CDR1 is MDHEN and CDR2 is SYDVKM. The CDR3 has 16 amino acids. CDR3 sequence (DNA): TGTGCCAGCAGCTTGAGTTCCCCCGGCGGGGCAAACATTCAGTACTTC. Its translation: CASSLSSPGGANIQYF.

This clonotype was observed a handful of times. The gene calls are TRBV6-6 and TRBJ2-1; tentative D call: TRBD1 (7 bases). V was cut by 6 bases and J by 6 bases, with 21 bases left in between. Germline V gene data show CDR1 as MNHNY and CDR2 as SVGAGI (reference sequence). The CDR3 extends over 16 amino acids. Written as DNA, the CDR3 is TGTGCCAGCAGCAATGGAGGGACAGTAGTCGGCAATGAGCAGTTCTTC. Its protein product is CASSNGGTVVGNEQFF.

The CDR3: CASSPGVGENEKLFF. CDR3 sequence (DNA): TGTGCCAGCAGCCCAGGGGTGGGAGAAAATGAAAAACTGTTTTTT. The gene calls are TRBV7-7 and TRBJ1-4; D is possibly TRBD1 (6 bases). Germline CDR1 reads SSHAT; CDR2 reads FNYEAQ (reference sequence). V lost 5 bases, J lost 5 bases, and 15 bases lay in between. The CDR3 runs 15 residues.

This clonotype was seen a handful of times. The gene calls are TRBV14 and TRBJ2-1; 8 bases are shared with TRBD2. CDR1 SGHDN and CDR2 FVKESK come from the germline V gene. The J segment lost 13 bases and the V segment lost 1 base, leaving 6 bases of the junction unmatched. This CDR3 spans 13 amino acids. CDR3 sequence: CASSQGSGTSQFF. CDR3 nucleotides: TGTGCCAGCAGCCAAGGGTCAGGGACTAGTCAGTTCTTC. Together with reference TRBV14 and TRBJ2-1, the CDR3 gives the full variable domain: EAGVTQFPSHSVIEKGQTVTLRCDPISGHDNLYWYRRVMGKEIKFLLHFVKESKQDESGMPNNRFLAERTGGTYSTLKVQPAELEDSGVYFCASSQGSGTSQFFGPGTRLTVL.

The chain recombines TRBV10-3 with TRBJ2-1; 10 bases fit TRBD2. CDR3 length equals 15 residues. The V gene's germline CDR1 is ENHRY and CDR2 SYGVKD. Trimming took 3 bases from V and 12 from J; bases not matched to a gene: 11. In DNA form, the CDR3 reads TGTGCCATCAGTGAACTTGGGACTAGCGAGCCTAGGCAGTTCTTC. Translated, it gives CAISELGTSEPRQFF.

This clonotype was observed a few times. The chain has TRBV5-1 and TRBJ2-3; unclear D gene. This CDR3 is built from 15 residues. CDR1 is SGHRS, CDR2 YFSETQ, per germline. V shed 4 bases and J shed 3 bases, with 15 bases lying between them. CDR3 DNA sequence: TGCGCCAGCAGCGGGCTGGGAACTCAGACAGATACGCAGTATTTT. Protein product: CASSGLGTQTDTQYF.

This clonotype was observed a handful of times. The chain couples TRBV2 to TRBJ2-3; D gene unclear. The CDR3 consists of 13 residues. V gave up 4 bases and J gave up 0 bases, with 5 bases separating them. Per the germline V gene, CDR1 is SNHLY and CDR2 is FYNNEI. CDR3 in amino acids: CASSARSTDTQYF. Written as DNA, the CDR3 is TGTGCCAGCAGTGCTAGAAGCACAGATACGCAGTATTTT.

The chain joins TRBV6-2 or TRBV6-3 to TRBJ1-1; 7 bases line up with TRBD1. Germline CDR1 MNHEY, CDR2 SVGEGT. The J segment lost 7 bases and the V segment lost 5 bases, leaving 7 bases of the junction unmatched. The CDR3 runs 13 residues. The chain's CDR3 is CASSRQGRSEAFF. The CDR3 nucleotides read TGTGCCAGCAGTCGACAGGGCAGGAGTGAAGCTTTCTTT.

The chain recombines TRBV11-2 with TRBJ2-5; unclear D gene. Trimming took off 0 bases at V and 4 bases at J, with 9 bases between the two ends. The germline gives CDR1 SGHAT, CDR2 FQNNGV. The CDR3 is 14 amino acids. The CDR3 reads CASSLDPRRETQYF. DNA of the CDR3: TGTGCCAGCAGCTTAGATCCCCGGCGAGAGACCCAGTACTTC.

This clonotype came up a few times. V and J are TRBV27 and TRBJ2-7; perhaps TRBD2 as D (5 bases). The CDR3 is 15 amino acids. Germline CDR1 and CDR2: MNHEY and SMNVEV (reference sequence). With 3 bases removed from V and 3 bases from J, the gap between germline ends came to 15 bases. This CDR3 reads CASSLTGSGYYEQYF. DNA for the CDR3: TGTGCCAGCAGTTTGACGGGAAGCGGATACTACGAGCAGTACTTC.